Listed below are T cell receptor beta chains from one sample, sequenced in a study of T cell responses to AZD1222 COVID-19 vaccine. Here immunoSEQ multiplex PCR was the method, and the copy in TCRdb shows in-frame clones only, minus some. The sample carries about 86,000 clones, more than 75% recorded once. The sample here was peripheral blood, taken 28 days after the second AZD1222 dose. The receptors originated from an adult who received the AZD1222 COVID-19 vaccine. Both conserved end residues are part of each CDR3. Fields, in order: clone size, J gene, V gene, D gene, CDR3 DNA, CDR3 protein. D genes are given only for firm matches. Not every row has a clone size; where given, it reads once, few, many or a size class.

clone size: NA
J gene: TRBJ1-2
V gene: TRBV28
D gene: NA
CDR3 DNA: TGTGCCAGCAGACCCACACCGATCTATGGCTACACCTTC
CDR3 protein: CASRPTPIYGYTF

clone size: NA
J gene: TRBJ1-2
V gene: TRBV11-2
D gene: NA
CDR3 DNA: TGTGCCAGCAGGCTAGACACGGGGGTTGGAGGCTACACCTTC
CDR3 protein: CASRLDTGVGGYTF

clone size: once
J gene: TRBJ1-3
V gene: TRBV15
D gene: TRBD1
CDR3 DNA: TGTGCCACCAGCATCCCCCCTGACAGGGTCGGGAGAAACACCATATATTTT
CDR3 protein: CATSIPPDRVGRNTIYF

clone size: NA
J gene: TRBJ1-4
V gene: TRBV18
D gene: NA
CDR3 DNA: TGTGCCAGCTCACCACGGGAAGGGACAAGGAATGAAAAACTGTTTTTT
CDR3 protein: CASSPREGTRNEKLFF

clone size: few
J gene: TRBJ1-2
V gene: TRBV12-3/TRBV12-4
D gene: NA
CDR3 DNA: TGTGCCAGCAGTGGAACTTCGAACTATGGCTACACCTTC
CDR3 protein: CASSGTSNYGYTF

clone size: NA
J gene: TRBJ2-7
V gene: TRBV3-1/TRBV3-2
D gene: NA
CDR3 DNA: TGTGCCAGCAGCCAAAGCCCCACCTACTCCTACGAGCAGTACTTC
CDR3 protein: CASSQSPTYSYEQYF

clone size: NA
J gene: TRBJ2-1
V gene: TRBV7-3
D gene: TRBD2
CDR3 DNA: TGTGCCAGCAGCTTAAATTTAGCGGGGGGTAATGAGCAGTTCTTC
CDR3 protein: CASSLNLAGGNEQFF

clone size: once
J gene: TRBJ2-1
V gene: TRBV19
D gene: NA
CDR3 DNA: TGTGCCAGTAGTATCGCCCCCCAGGGCGAGCAGTTCTTC
CDR3 protein: CASSIAPQGEQFF

clone size: NA
J gene: TRBJ1-3
V gene: TRBV5-1
D gene: NA
CDR3 DNA: TGCGCCAGCAGCTGGGATGGACAGCTCTCTGGAAACACCATATATTTT
CDR3 protein: CASSWDGQLSGNTIYF

clone size: NA
J gene: TRBJ2-6
V gene: TRBV7-3
D gene: NA
CDR3 DNA: TGTGCCAGCAGTCAGGGTGGGGCCAACGTCCTGACTTTC
CDR3 protein: CASSQGGANVLTF

clone size: NA
J gene: TRBJ1-5
V gene: TRBV6-5
D gene: NA
CDR3 DNA: TGTGCCATCACTCAGGGTCCATATAGCAATCAGCCCCAGCATTTT
CDR3 protein: CAITQGPYSNQPQHF

clone size: NA
J gene: TRBJ1-1
V gene: TRBV30
D gene: NA
CDR3 DNA: TGTGCCTGGAGTGTACACAGGGATGCTTTCTTT
CDR3 protein: CAWSVHRDAFF

clone size: NA
J gene: TRBJ1-4
V gene: TRBV18
D gene: NA
CDR3 DNA: TGTGCCAGCTCACCACCTGGTTTCGACAGAAATGAAAAACTGTTTTTT
CDR3 protein: CASSPPGFDRNEKLFF

clone size: NA
J gene: TRBJ2-3
V gene: TRBV5-8
D gene: NA
CDR3 DNA: TGTGCCAGCAGCCCATCCACAGATACGCAGTATTTT
CDR3 protein: CASSPSTDTQYF

clone size: NA
J gene: TRBJ2-7
V gene: TRBV6-2/TRBV6-3
D gene: NA
CDR3 DNA: TGTGCCAGCAGTTCGGGGACTGCCTCCTACGAGCAGTACTTC
CDR3 protein: CASSSGTASYEQYF

clone size: NA
J gene: TRBJ1-5
V gene: TRBV6-2/TRBV6-3
D gene: TRBD1
CDR3 DNA: TGTGCCAGCAGTTACTTCGCTCGTAGGACAGGGAGCCCTCAGCCCCAGCATTTT
CDR3 protein: CASSYFARRTGSPQPQHF

clone size: NA
J gene: TRBJ2-7
V gene: TRBV30
D gene: NA
CDR3 DNA: TGTGCCTGGAGTGGGGGGGGGACAACGCCCTTCTACGAGCAGTACTTC
CDR3 protein: CAWSGGGTTPFYEQYF

clone size: NA
J gene: TRBJ1-5
V gene: TRBV7-6
D gene: NA
CDR3 DNA: TGTGCCAGCAGCTTAGGGGACCCTAGGTGGGGTCAGCCCCAGCATTTT
CDR3 protein: CASSLGDPRWGQPQHF

clone size: NA
J gene: TRBJ2-7
V gene: TRBV6-6
D gene: NA
CDR3 DNA: TGTGCCAGCAGCGGCCGGGTGGGCTCCTACGAGCAGTACTTC
CDR3 protein: CASSGRVGSYEQYF

clone size: NA
J gene: TRBJ2-7
V gene: TRBV5-4
D gene: TRBD2
CDR3 DNA: TGTGCCAGCAGCCACTTACTAGCGGGAGGCTCCTACGAGCAGTACTTC
CDR3 protein: CASSHLLAGGSYEQYF

clone size: NA
J gene: TRBJ2-7
V gene: TRBV10-1
D gene: NA
CDR3 DNA: TGCGCCAGCAGTGAAGGCAGTTCCGAGCAGTACTTC
CDR3 protein: CASSEGSSEQYF

clone size: NA
J gene: TRBJ2-3
V gene: TRBV30
D gene: TRBD1
CDR3 DNA: TGTGCCTGGAACTCCGGGACAGGTTCAGATACGCAGTATTTT
CDR3 protein: CAWNSGTGSDTQYF

clone size: NA
J gene: TRBJ2-2
V gene: TRBV18
D gene: NA
CDR3 DNA: TGTGCCAGCTCACCCTCAGGGTTGGGGAACACCGGGGAGCTGTTTTTT
CDR3 protein: CASSPSGLGNTGELFF